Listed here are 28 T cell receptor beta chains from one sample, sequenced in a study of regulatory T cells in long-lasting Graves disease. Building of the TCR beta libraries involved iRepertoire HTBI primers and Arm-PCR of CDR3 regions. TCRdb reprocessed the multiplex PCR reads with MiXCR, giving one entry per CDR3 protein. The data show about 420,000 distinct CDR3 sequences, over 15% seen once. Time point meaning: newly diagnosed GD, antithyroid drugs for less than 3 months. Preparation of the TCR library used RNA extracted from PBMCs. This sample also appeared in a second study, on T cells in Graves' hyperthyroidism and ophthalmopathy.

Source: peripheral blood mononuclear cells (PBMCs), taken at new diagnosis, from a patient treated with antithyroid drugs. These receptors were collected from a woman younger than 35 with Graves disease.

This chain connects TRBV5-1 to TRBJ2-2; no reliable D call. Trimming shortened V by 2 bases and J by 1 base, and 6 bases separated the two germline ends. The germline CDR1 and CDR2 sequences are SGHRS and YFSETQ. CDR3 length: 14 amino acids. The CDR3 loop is CASSLSWNTGELFF. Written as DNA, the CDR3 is TGCGCCAGCAGCTTAAGCTGGAACACCGGGGAGCTGTTTTTT.

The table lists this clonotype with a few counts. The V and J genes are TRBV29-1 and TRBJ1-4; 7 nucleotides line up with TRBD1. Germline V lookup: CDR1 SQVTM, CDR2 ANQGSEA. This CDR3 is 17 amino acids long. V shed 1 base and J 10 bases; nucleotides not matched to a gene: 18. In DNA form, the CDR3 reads TGCAGCGTTGAAGGTGGGCCTACTCCTCCCAACAGGGGAAAACTGTTTTTT. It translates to CSVEGGPTPPNRGKLFF.

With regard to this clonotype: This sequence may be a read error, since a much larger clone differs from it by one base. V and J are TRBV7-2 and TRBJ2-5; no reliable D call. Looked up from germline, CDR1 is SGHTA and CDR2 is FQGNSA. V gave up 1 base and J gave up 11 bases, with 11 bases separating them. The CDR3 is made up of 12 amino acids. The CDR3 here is CASSLVGLEQYF. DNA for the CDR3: TGTGCCAGCAGCTTAGTCGGGTTGGAGCAGTACTTC.

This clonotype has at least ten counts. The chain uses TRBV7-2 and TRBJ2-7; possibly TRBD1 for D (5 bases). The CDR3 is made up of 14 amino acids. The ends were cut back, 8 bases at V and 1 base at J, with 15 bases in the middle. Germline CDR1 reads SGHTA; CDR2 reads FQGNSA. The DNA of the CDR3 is TGTGCCAGCGGACACCCCCAGGGTTCCTACGAGCAGTACTTC. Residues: CASGHPQGSYEQYF.

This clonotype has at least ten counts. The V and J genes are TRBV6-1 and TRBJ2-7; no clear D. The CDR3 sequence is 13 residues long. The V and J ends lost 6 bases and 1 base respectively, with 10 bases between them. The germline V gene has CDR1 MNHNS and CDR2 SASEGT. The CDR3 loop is CASRETPSYEQYF. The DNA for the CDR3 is TGTGCCAGCAGGGAAACACCTTCCTACGAGCAGTACTTC.

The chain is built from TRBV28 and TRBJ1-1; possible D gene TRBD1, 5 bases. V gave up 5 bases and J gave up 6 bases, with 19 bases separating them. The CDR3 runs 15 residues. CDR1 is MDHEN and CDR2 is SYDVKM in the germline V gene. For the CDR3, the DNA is TGTGCCAGCAGTCCCCGGTGGGAGGGGATCGCTGAAGCTTTCTTT. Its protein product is CASSPRWEGIAEAFF.

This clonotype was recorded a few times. The CDR3 DNA reads as TGTGCCAGTACCCTTAGCGGGAACCGCAATGAGCAGTTCTTC. Encoded protein: CASTLSGNRNEQFF. The chain is built from TRBV19 and TRBJ2-1, with 8 bases lining up with TRBD2. Per germline, CDR1 LNHDA and CDR2 SQIVND (reference sequence). The V gene end was trimmed by 7 bases and the J gene end by 6 bases; junction bases not matched to a gene: 8. This CDR3 region has 14 residues.

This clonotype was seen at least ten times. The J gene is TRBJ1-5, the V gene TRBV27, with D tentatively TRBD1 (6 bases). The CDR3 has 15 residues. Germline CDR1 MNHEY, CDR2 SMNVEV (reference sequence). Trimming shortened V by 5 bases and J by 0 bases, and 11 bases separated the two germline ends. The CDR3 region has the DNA TGTGCCAGCAGTCCGAAACAGGGTAGCAATCAGCCCCAGCATTTT. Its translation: CASSPKQGSNQPQHF.

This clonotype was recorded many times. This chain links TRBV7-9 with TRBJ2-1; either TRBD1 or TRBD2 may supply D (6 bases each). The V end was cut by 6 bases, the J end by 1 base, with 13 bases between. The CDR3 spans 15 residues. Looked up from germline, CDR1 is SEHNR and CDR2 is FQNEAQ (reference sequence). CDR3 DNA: TGTGCCAGCAGACCCGGAGGGGGTTCCTACAATGAGCAGTTCTTC. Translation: CASRPGGGSYNEQFF.

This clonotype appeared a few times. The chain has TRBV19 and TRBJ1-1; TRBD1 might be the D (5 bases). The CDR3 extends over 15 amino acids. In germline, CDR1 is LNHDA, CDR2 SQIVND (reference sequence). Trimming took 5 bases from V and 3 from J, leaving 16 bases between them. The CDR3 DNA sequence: TGTGCCAGTAGTCCCAGACAGAAATCTTACACTGAAGCTTTCTTT. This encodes CASSPRQKSYTEAFF.

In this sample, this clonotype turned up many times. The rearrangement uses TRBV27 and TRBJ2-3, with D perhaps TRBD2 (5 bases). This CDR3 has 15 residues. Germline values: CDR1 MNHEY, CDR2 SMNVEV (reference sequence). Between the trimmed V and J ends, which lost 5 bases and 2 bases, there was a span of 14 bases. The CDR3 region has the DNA TGTGCCAGCAGTCCCCCCAGCGGTTACACAGATACGCAGTATTTT. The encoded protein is CASSPPSGYTDTQYF.

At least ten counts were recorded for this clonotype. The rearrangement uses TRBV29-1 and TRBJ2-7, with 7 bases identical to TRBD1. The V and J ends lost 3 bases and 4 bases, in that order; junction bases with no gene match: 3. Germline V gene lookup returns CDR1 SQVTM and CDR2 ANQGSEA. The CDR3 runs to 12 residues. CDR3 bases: TGCAGCGTTGAGAGGGGGCCTTACGAGCAGTACTTC. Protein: CSVERGPYEQYF.

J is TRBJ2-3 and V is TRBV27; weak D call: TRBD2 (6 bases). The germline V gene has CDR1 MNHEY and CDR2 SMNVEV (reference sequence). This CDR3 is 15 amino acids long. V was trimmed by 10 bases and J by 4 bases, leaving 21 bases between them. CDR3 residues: CATRITWGVPDTQYF. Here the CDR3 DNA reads TGTGCCACCAGAATAACGTGGGGGGTCCCAGATACGCAGTATTTT.

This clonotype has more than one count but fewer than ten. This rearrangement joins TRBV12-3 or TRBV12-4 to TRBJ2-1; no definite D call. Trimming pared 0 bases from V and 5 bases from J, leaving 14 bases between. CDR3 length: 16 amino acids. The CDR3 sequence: CASSLALAYLDNEQFF. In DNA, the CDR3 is TGTGCCAGCAGTTTAGCGCTGGCCTACCTGGACAATGAGCAGTTCTTC.

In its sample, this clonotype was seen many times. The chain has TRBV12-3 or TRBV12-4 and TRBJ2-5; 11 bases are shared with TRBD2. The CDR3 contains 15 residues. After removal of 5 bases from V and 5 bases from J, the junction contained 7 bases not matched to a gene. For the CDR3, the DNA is TGTGCCAGCAGTCCCGGGACTAGCGGTTGGGAGACCCAGTACTTC. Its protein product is CASSPGTSGWETQYF.

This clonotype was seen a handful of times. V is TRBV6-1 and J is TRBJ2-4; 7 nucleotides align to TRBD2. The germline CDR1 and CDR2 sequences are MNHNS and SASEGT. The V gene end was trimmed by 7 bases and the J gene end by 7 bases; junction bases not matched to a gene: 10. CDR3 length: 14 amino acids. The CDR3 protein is CASIRSGNDNIQYF. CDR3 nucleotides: TGTGCCAGCATCCGGAGCGGGAATGACAACATTCAGTACTTC.

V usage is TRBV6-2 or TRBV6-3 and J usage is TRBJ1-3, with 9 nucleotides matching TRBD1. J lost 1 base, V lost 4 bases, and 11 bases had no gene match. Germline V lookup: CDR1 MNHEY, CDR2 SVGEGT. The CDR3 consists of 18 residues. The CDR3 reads CASSSTGGSWPSGNTIYF. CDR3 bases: TGTGCCAGCAGTTCCACAGGGGGCTCCTGGCCATCTGGAAACACCATATATTTT.

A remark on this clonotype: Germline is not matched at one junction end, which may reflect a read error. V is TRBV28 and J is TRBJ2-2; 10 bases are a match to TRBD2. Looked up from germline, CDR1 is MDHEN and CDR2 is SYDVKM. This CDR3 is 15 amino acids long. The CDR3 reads CASSFTSGNTGELSF. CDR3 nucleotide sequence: TGTGCCAGCAGTTTCACTAGCGGGAACACCGGGGAGCTGTCTTTT.

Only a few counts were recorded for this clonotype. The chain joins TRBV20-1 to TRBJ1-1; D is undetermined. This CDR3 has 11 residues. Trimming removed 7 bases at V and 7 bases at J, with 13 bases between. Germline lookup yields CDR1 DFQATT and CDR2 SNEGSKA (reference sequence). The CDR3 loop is CSVPRGREAFF. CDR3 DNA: TGCAGTGTTCCACGCGGCCGTGAAGCTTTCTTT.

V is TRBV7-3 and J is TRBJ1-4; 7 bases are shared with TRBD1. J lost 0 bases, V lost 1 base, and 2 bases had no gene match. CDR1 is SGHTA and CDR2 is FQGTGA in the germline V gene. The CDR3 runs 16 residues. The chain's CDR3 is CASSLIQGATNEKLFF. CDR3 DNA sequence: TGTGCCAGCAGCTTAATCCAGGGGGCAACTAATGAAAAACTGTTTTTT. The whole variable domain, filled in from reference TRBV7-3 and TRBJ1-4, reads GAGVSQTPSNKVTEKGKYVELRCDPISGHTALYWYRQSLGQGPEFLIYFQGTGAADDSGLPNDRFFAVRPEGSVSTLKIQRTERGDSAVYLCASSLIQGATNEKLFFGSGTQLSVL.

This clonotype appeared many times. In DNA, the CDR3 is TGTGCCAGCAGTTCCCTTCAGAGCTCCTACAATGAGCAGTTCTTC. Encoded protein: CASSSLQSSYNEQFF. The V gene is TRBV28, the J gene TRBJ2-1, with no clear D. The length of the CDR3 is 15 residues. The V gene's germline CDR1 is MDHEN and CDR2 SYDVKM. V was cut by 4 bases and J by 0 bases, with 10 bases left in between.

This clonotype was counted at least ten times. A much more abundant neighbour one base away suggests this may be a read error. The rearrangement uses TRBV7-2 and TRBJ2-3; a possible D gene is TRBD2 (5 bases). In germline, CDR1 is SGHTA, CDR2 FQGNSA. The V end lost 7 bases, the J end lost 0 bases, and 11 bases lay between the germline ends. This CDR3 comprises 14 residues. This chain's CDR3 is CASNFGGSTDTQYF. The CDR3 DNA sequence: TGTGCCAGCAACTTCGGCGGGAGCACAGATACGCAGTATTTT.

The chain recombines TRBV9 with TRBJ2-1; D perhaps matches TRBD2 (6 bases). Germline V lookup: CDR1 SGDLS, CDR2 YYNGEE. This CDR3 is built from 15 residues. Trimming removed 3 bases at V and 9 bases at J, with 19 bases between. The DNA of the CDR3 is TGTGCCAGCAGCGAACTAGCCCCCCGTTTTGGTGAGCAGTTCTTC. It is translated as CASSELAPRFGEQFF.

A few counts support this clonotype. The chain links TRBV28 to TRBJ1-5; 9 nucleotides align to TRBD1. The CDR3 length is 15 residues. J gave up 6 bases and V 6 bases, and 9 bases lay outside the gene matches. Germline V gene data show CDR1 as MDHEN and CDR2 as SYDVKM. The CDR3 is CASSLRTGVGQPQHF. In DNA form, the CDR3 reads TGTGCCAGCAGCCTAAGGACAGGGGTGGGTCAGCCCCAGCATTTT.

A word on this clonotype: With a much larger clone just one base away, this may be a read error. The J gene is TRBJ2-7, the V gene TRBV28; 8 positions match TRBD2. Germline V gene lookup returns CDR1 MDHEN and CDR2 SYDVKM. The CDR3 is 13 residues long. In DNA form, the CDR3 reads TGTGCCGGCAGTTTAGCGGGACGGAACGAGCAGTACTTC. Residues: CAGSLAGRNEQYF.

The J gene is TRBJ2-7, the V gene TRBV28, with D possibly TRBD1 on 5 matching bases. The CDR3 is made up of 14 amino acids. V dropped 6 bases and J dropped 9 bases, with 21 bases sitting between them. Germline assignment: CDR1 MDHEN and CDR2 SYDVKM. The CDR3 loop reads CASRKHGHLVGQYF. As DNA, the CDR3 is TGTGCCAGCAGAAAACATGGACATCTGGTCGGGCAGTACTTC. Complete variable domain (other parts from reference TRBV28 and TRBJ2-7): DVKVTQSSRYLVKRTGEKVFLECVQDMDHENMFWYRQDPGLGLRLIYFSYDVKMKEKGDIPEGYSVSREKKERFSLILESASTNQTSMYLCASRKHGHLVGQYFGPGTRLTVT.

For the CDR3, the DNA is TGTGCCAGCAGTGCACGGGTACCGATAAATCAGCCCCAGCATTTT. Translating it yields CASSARVPINQPQHF. The J gene is TRBJ1-5, the V gene TRBV28; no clear D. Per germline, CDR1 MDHEN and CDR2 SYDVKM. The CDR3 spans 15 residues. V was shortened by 5 bases and J by 4 bases, with 15 bases between the two germline ends.

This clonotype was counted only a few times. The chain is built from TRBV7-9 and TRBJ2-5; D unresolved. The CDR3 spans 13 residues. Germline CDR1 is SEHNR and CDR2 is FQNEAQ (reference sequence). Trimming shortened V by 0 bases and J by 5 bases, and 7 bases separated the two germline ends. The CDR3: CASSLAPVETQYF. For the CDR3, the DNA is TGTGCCAGCAGCTTAGCCCCAGTTGAGACCCAGTACTTC. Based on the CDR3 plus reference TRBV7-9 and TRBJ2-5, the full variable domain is DTGVSQNPRHKITKRGQNVTFRCDPISEHNRLYWYRQTLGQGPEFLTYFQNEAQLEKSRLLSDRFSAERPKGSFSTLEIQRTEQGDSAMYLCASSLAPVETQYFGPGTRLLVL.